This TCR beta chain stems from a study of blood T cell repertoires in COVID-19. Looking at the study overall: Whether acute or convalescent, the COVID-19 samples came from the United States, Italy and Spain. In each case, the material was cDNA or gDNA derived from T cells, B-cell-depleted T cells, or PBMCs.

The CDR3 length is 15 residues. Germline-derived CDR1 and CDR2 are MNHEY and SVGAGI. V dropped 4 bases and J dropped 6; count of bases not matched to a gene: 4. Original processing notes: Scientists estimated how many nucleated cells there were by amplifying reference gene primers. This table comes from immunoSEQ multiplex PCR, and its TCRdb copy is limited to in-frame clones, with some not included. The DNA gave D and trimming, while V, J and clone size come from that table. In the table there are 40,000 to 45,000 clones, around three quarters of which are singletons. This TCR was sampled from an older man with acute or convalescent COVID-19. The chain is built from TRBV6-5 and TRBJ2-2; 11 bases agree with TRBD1. Input material: peripheral blood. CDR3 in DNA: TGTGCCAGCAGTTGGGGACAGGGGGTGGCCGGGGAGCTGTTTTTT. This gives the protein CASSWGQGVAGELFF.